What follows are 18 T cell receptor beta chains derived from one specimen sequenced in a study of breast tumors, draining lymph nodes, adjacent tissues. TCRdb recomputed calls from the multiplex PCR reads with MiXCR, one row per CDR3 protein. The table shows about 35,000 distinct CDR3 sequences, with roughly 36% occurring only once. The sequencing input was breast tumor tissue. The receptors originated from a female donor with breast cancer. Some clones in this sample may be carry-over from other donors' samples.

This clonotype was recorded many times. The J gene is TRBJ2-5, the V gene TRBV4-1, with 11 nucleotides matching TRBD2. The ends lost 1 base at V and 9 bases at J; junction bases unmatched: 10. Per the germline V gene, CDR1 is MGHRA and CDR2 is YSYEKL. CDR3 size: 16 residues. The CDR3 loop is CASSQAGLAASEAQYF. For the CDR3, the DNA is TGCGCCAGCAGCCAAGCGGGACTAGCGGCTTCTGAGGCCCAGTACTTC.

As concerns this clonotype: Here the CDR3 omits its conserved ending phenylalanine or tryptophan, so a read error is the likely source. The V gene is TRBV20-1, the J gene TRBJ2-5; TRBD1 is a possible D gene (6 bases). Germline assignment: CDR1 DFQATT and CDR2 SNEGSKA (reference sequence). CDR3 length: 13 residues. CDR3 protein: CSARDNRAETQYL. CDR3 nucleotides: TGCAGCGCTAGAGATAACAGGGCAGAGACCCAGTACCTC.

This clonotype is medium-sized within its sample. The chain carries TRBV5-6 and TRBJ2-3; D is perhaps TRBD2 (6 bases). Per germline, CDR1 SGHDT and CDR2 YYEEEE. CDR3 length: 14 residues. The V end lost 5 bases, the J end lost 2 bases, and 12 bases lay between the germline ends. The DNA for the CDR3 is TGTGCCAGCAGTCTTAGCGGTTCCACAGATACGCAGTATTTT. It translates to CASSLSGSTDTQYF.

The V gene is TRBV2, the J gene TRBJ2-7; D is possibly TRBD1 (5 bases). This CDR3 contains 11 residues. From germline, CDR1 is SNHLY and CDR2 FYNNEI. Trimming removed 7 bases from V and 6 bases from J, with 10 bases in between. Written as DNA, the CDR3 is TGTGCCAGCAACCAGGGTTCCGAGCAGTACTTC. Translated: CASNQGSEQYF.

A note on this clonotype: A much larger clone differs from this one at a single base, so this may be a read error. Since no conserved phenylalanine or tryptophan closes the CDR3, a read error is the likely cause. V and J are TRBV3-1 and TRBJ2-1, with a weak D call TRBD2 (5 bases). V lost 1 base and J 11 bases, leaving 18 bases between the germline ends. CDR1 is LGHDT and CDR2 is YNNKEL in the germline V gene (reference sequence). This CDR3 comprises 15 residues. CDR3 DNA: TGTGCCAGCAGCCAAGGTGGGGTGGTAGCGTCGAAGCAGTTCCTC. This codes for CASSQGGVVASKQFL.

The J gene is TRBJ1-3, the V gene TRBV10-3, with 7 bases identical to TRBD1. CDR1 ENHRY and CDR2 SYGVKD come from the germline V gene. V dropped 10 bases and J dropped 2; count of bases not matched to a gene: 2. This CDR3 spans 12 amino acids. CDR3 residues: CATGQAGNTIYF. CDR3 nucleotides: TGTGCCACCGGACAGGCTGGAAACACCATATATTTT.

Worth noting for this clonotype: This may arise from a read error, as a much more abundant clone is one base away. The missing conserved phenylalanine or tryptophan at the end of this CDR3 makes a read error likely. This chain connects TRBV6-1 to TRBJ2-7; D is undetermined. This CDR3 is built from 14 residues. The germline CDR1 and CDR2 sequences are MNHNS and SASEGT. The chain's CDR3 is CASRDRVGPYEQYL. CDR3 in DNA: TGTGCCAGCCGTGATAGGGTCGGGCCCTACGAGCAGTACCTC.

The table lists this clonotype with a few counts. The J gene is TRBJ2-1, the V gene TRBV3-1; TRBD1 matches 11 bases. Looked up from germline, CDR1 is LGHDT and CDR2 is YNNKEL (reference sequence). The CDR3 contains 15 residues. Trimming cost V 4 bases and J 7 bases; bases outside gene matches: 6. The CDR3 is CASSLRTGGSNEQFF. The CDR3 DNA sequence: TGTGCCAGCAGCCTTCGGACAGGGGGCTCTAATGAGCAGTTCTTC.

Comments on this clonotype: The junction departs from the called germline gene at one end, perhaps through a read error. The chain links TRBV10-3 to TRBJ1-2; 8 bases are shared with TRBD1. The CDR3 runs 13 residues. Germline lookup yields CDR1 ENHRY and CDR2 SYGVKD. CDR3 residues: CTISLGQADGYTF. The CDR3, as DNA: TGTACCATCAGCCTGGGACAGGCCGACGGCTACACCTTC.

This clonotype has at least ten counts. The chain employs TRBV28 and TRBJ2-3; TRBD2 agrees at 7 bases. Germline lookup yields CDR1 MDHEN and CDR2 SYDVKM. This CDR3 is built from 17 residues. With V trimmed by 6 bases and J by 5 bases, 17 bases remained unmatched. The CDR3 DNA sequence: TGTGCCAGCAGCCGCCTGACTGTGCGGGAGTCAGGAGATACGCAGTATTTT. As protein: CASSRLTVRESGDTQYF.

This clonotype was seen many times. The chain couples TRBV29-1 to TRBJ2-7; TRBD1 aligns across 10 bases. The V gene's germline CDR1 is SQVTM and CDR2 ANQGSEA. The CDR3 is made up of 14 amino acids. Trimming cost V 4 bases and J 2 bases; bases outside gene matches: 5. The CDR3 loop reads CSVVGQGVTYEQYF. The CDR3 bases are TGCAGCGTTGTCGGACAGGGGGTTACCTACGAGCAGTACTTC.

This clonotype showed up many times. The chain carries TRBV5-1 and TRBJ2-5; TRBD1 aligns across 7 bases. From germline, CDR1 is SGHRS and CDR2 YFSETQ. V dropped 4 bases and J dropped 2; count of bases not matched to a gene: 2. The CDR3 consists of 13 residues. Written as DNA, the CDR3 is TGCGCCAGCAGCCGGACAGGTCAAGAGACCCAGTACTTC. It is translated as CASSRTGQETQYF.

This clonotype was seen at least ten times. CDR3 loop: CASSPEIDMQETQYF. The DNA for the CDR3 is TGTGCCAGCTCACCGGAGATAGATATGCAAGAGACCCAGTACTTC. This rearrangement joins TRBV18 to TRBJ2-5; D is ambiguous. Trimming removed 3 bases from V and 2 bases from J, with 13 bases in between. The CDR3 contains 15 residues. Germline loops: CDR1 KGHSH, CDR2 LQKENI.

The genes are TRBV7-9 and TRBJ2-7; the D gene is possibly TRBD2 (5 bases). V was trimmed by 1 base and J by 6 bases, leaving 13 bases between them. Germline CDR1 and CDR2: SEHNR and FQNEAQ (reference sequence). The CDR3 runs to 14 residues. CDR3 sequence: CASSLEGDPIEQYF. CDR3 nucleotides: TGTGCCAGCAGCTTAGAGGGAGATCCCATCGAGCAGTACTTC.

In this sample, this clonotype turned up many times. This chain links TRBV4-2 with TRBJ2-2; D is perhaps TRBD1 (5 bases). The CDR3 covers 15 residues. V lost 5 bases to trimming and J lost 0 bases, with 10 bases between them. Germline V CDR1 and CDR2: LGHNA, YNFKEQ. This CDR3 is CASSTTDTNTGELFF. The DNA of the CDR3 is TGTGCCAGCAGCACGACGGACACGAACACCGGGGAGCTGTTTTTT.

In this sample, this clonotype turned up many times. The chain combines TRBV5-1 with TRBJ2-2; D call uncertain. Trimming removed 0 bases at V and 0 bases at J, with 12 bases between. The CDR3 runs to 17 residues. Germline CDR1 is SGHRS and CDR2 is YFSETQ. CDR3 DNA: TGCGCCAGCAGCTTGGTTTTCAGCGCCGCGAACACCGGGGAGCTGTTTTTT. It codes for CASSLVFSAANTGELFF.

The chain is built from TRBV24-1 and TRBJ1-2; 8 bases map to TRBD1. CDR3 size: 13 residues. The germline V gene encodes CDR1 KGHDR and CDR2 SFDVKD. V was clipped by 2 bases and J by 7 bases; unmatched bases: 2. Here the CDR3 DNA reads TGTGCCACCAGTGATTCCGGACAGGGTGGCTACACCTTC. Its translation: CATSDSGQGGYTF.

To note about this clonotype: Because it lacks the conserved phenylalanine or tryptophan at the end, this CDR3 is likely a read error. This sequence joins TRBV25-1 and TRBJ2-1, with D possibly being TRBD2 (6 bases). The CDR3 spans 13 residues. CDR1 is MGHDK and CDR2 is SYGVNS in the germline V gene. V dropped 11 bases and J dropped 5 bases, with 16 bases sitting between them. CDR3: CAGTVGGDNEQFL. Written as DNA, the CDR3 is TGTGCCGGCACCGTGGGGGGTGACAATGAGCAGTTCCTC.